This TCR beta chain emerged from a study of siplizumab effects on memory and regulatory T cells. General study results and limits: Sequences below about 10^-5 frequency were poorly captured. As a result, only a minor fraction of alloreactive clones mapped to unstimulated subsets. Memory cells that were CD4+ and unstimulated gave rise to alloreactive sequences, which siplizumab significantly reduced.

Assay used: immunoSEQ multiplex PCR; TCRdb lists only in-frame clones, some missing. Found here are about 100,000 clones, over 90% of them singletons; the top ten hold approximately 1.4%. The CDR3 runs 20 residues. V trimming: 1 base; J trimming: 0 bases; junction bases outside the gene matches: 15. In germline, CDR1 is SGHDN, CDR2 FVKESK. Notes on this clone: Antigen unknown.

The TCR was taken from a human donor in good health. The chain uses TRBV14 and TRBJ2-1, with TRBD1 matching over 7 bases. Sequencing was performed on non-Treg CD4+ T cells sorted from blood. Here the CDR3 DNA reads TGTGCCAGCAGCCAAGTTGGGACAGCAAAGTTTTTTATCTCCTACAATGAGCAGTTCTTC. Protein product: CASSQVGTAKFFISYNEQFF.